The 24 T cell receptor beta chains listed next were all sequenced from one sample in a study of identical twins. TCRdb recomputed calls from the 5' RACE reads with MiXCR, one row per CDR3 protein. The sample has 400,000 to 500,000 distinct CDR3 sequences; 14% are singletons. These same records also appear under a second study, on yellow fever vaccine responses in identical twins.

The sample was CD4+ T cells sorted from blood. The receptors shown here come from a woman aged 18-30 years in good health.

The rearrangement joins TRBV7-9 to TRBJ2-7, with D possibly matching TRBD1 (6 bases). The CDR3 consists of 13 residues. With 7 bases removed from V and 6 bases from J, the gap between germline ends came to 16 bases. Germline CDR1 reads SEHNR; CDR2 reads FQNEAQ (reference sequence). The CDR3: CASTRGQSLEQYF. CDR3 in DNA: TGTGCCAGCACTAGAGGACAGTCCCTCGAGCAGTACTTC.

This clonotype was seen just once. This chain uses TRBV11-2 with TRBJ2-1; 9 bases map to TRBD2. The CDR3 is made up of 19 amino acids. The junction had 18 bases not matched to a gene; V was cut back by 5 bases and J by 4 bases. Per the germline V gene, CDR1 is SGHAT and CDR2 is FQNNGV. CDR3 in DNA: TGTGCCAGCAGCAACACGGTGGTCCTAGCGGGGCCACTTTACAATGAGCAGTTCTTC. It specifies CASSNTVVLAGPLYNEQFF.

The CDR3, as DNA: TGTGCCAGCAGTTACCTCTCTAGCGGGGCAGCCTACGAGCAGTACTTC. Protein sequence: CASSYLSSGAAYEQYF. The chain couples TRBV6-5 to TRBJ2-7; 9 nucleotides line up with TRBD2. The ends lost 2 bases at V and 2 bases at J; junction bases unmatched: 7. Germline CDR1 reads MNHEY; CDR2 reads SVGAGI. The CDR3 covers 16 residues.

This rearrangement joins TRBV6-8 to TRBJ2-3; 9 bases line up with TRBD2. J gave up 2 bases and V 4 bases, and 10 bases lay outside the gene matches. Germline V CDR1 and CDR2: MNHGY, SAAAGT. The CDR3 is 17 amino acids. CDR3: CASSFSGGPLSTDTQYF. Here the CDR3 DNA reads TGTGCCAGCAGTTTTAGCGGGGGTCCCCTATCCACAGATACGCAGTATTTT.

The CDR3 region has the DNA TGTGCCAGCAGAAAACCGGGACAGGGACAAGAGACCCAGTACTTC. This translates into CASRKPGQGQETQYF. The genes are TRBV7-9 and TRBJ2-5; TRBD1 agrees at 9 bases. Looked up from germline, CDR1 is SEHNR and CDR2 is FQNEAQ (reference sequence). J gave up 2 bases and V 6 bases, and 7 bases lay outside the gene matches. The CDR3 extends over 15 amino acids.

This clonotype has a handful of counts. The chain combines TRBV27 with TRBJ2-7, with TRBD1 matching over 8 bases. Germline CDR1 MNHEY, CDR2 SMNVEV (reference sequence). CDR3 length: 13 residues. The J segment lost 5 bases and the V segment lost 1 base, leaving 1 base of the junction unmatched. CDR3 nucleotides: TGTGCCAGCAGTTTATACAGGGGGAACGAGCAGTACTTC. Translation: CASSLYRGNEQYF.

This clonotype was counted only a few times. The J gene is TRBJ2-7, the V gene TRBV5-6, with a weak D call TRBD1 (6 bases). The CDR3 totals 16 residues. Trimming removed 0 bases at V and 4 bases at J, with 17 bases between. Germline CDR1 and CDR2: SGHDT and YYEEEE. The CDR3 loop reads CASSLVGPGQRYEQYF. In nucleotides, the CDR3 is TGTGCCAGCAGCTTGGTCGGGCCGGGACAAAGGTACGAGCAGTACTTC.

This clonotype was seen a handful of times. The rearrangement uses TRBV6-1 and TRBJ1-5; TRBD1 matches 7 bases. Unmatched junction bases numbered 5, after V lost 5 bases and J lost 7 bases. The germline V gene encodes CDR1 MNHNS and CDR2 SASEGT. The CDR3 extends over 13 amino acids. CDR3 in DNA: TGTGCCAGCAGTAAGACAGGGCAGCAGCCCCAGCATTTT. Translated, it gives CASSKTGQQPQHF.

The V and J genes are TRBV3-1 and TRBJ2-5; 7 bases map to TRBD2. Trimming cost V 4 bases and J 3 bases; bases outside gene matches: 11. The CDR3 runs 16 residues. Germline CDR1 and CDR2: LGHDT and YNNKEL (reference sequence). CDR3 DNA: TGTGCCAGCAGCCTCACGGCGCGGGGGAGAAAAGAGACCCAGTACTTC. Translation gives CASSLTARGRKETQYF.

The V call is TRBV5-6, the J call TRBJ2-2; perhaps TRBD2 as D (7 bases). Per the germline V gene, CDR1 is SGHDT and CDR2 is YYEEEE. This CDR3 is built from 16 residues. Between the trimmed V and J ends, which lost 2 bases and 6 bases, there was a span of 17 bases. The CDR3 spells CASSFRTRGGPGELFF. The CDR3 DNA sequence: TGTGCCAGCAGCTTCAGGACAAGGGGGGGACCCGGGGAGCTGTTTTTT.

The chain employs TRBV11-2 and TRBJ2-2; D perhaps matches TRBD2 (6 bases). Germline V CDR1 and CDR2: SGHAT, FQNNGV. V lost 1 base, J lost 0 bases, and 18 bases lay in between. The CDR3 runs to 19 residues. CDR3 in amino acids: CASSLGRWRGPTNTGELFF. The CDR3 coding sequence is TGTGCCAGCAGCTTAGGCCGGTGGAGGGGTCCCACGAACACCGGGGAGCTGTTTTTT. Full variable domain (remainder filled in from reference TRBV11-2 and TRBJ2-2): EAGVAQSPRYKIIEKRQSVAFWCNPISGHATLYWYQQILGQGPKLLIQFQNNGVVDDSQLPKDRFSAERLKGVDSTLKIQPAKLEDSAVYLCASSLGRWRGPTNTGELFFGEGSRLTVL.

The chain joins TRBV5-1 to TRBJ1-1, with D tentatively TRBD1 (5 bases). From germline, CDR1 is SGHRS and CDR2 YFSETQ. The CDR3 is 13 amino acids. V gave up 0 bases and J gave up 6 bases, with 9 bases separating them. Written as DNA, the CDR3 is TGCGCCAGCAGCTTGGATCCGGGGGCTGAAGCTTTCTTT. It yields the protein CASSLDPGAEAFF.

This clonotype has just a few counts. This CDR3 is CASSLTPPGLAGVRWNEQFF. In nucleotides, the CDR3 is TGCGCCAGCAGCCTTACCCCCCCGGGCCTAGCGGGAGTACGGTGGAATGAGCAGTTCTTC. This chain joins TRBV4-3 and TRBJ2-1; TRBD2 matches at 10 bases. This CDR3 is built from 20 residues. Germline assignment: CDR1 LGHNA and CDR2 YSLEER. V lost 4 bases to trimming and J lost 7 bases; unmatched junction nucleotides: 22.

There are a few counts of this clonotype. This chain links TRBV20-1 with TRBJ2-1, with a possible D match to TRBD1 (6 bases). The CDR3 loop spans 15 amino acids. Trimming shortened V by 2 bases and J by 4 bases, and 15 bases separated the two germline ends. The germline CDR1 and CDR2 sequences are DFQATT and SNEGSKA (reference sequence). The CDR3 nucleotides read TGCAGTGCTAGATCGTCAGGGGATGTTTACAATGAGCAGTTCTTC. Protein product: CSARSSGDVYNEQFF.

V is TRBV28 and J is TRBJ1-2; no reliable D call. Trimming took 6 bases from V and 8 from J, leaving 10 bases between them. The CDR3 extends over 11 amino acids. Germline CDR1 is MDHEN and CDR2 is SYDVKM. This chain's CDR3 is CASSSPPGYTF. CDR3 in DNA: TGTGCCAGCAGCTCCCCCCCCGGCTACACCTTC.

This CDR3 reads CASSLSWTSGPLNYNEQFF. The CDR3 DNA is TGTGCCAGCAGTCTAAGTTGGACTAGCGGACCTCTAAACTACAATGAGCAGTTCTTC. The chain has TRBV28 and TRBJ2-1, with 10 bases lining up with TRBD2. CDR1 and CDR2 (germline): MDHEN, SYDVKM. The CDR3 sequence is 19 residues long. Trimming cost V 5 bases and J 3 bases; bases outside gene matches: 16.

This clonotype has a single count. This chain links TRBV5-4 with TRBJ2-5; weak D call: TRBD1 (6 bases). V shed 5 bases and J shed 5 bases, with 13 bases lying between them. CDR3 length: 13 residues. CDR1 is SGHNT and CDR2 is YYREEE in the germline V gene (reference sequence). DNA of the CDR3: TGTGCCAGCAGTCAACAGGGTGCCGAGACCCAGTACTTC. Its protein is CASSQQGAETQYF.

The chain couples TRBV14 to TRBJ1-5; D possibly corresponds to TRBD1 (5 bases). The CDR3 contains 14 residues. V was trimmed by 3 bases and J by 4 bases, leaving 10 bases between them. Germline assignment: CDR1 SGHDN and CDR2 FVKESK. CDR3: CASSQGTKNQPQHF. The CDR3 DNA is TGTGCCAGCAGCCAGGGGACGAAAAATCAGCCCCAGCATTTT.

This clonotype was counted only a few times. J is TRBJ2-1 and V is TRBV4-3, with TRBD1 identical over 8 bases. Germline CDR1 LGHNA, CDR2 YSLEER. This CDR3 has 18 amino acids. Germline trimming cut 2 bases from V and 4 bases from J; bases unmatched to any gene: 13. The CDR3: CASSQLERRDRSYNEQFF. The CDR3 coding sequence is TGCGCCAGCAGCCAATTAGAGCGTCGGGACAGGTCTTACAATGAGCAGTTCTTC.

The V and J genes are TRBV18 and TRBJ1-4, with D perhaps TRBD1 (6 bases). V gave up 1 base and J gave up 0 bases, with 6 bases separating them. The CDR3 is 15 amino acids. The V gene's germline CDR1 is KGHSH and CDR2 LQKENI. CDR3 sequence reads: CASSPQGATNEKLFF. The CDR3 DNA follows: TGTGCCAGCTCACCACAGGGGGCAACTAATGAAAAACTGTTTTTT.

The V and J genes are TRBV6-1 and TRBJ2-7; tentative D call: TRBD2 (6 bases). V was trimmed by 1 base and J by 2 bases, leaving 18 bases between them. This CDR3 region has 17 residues. In germline, CDR1 is MNHNS, CDR2 SASEGT. The CDR3 spells CASSEVFGGAVPYEQYF. The CDR3, as DNA: TGTGCCAGCAGTGAAGTTTTTGGCGGGGCCGTGCCCTACGAGCAGTACTTC.

The chain carries TRBV7-9 and TRBJ1-5; maybe TRBD1 (6 bases). Germline lookup yields CDR1 SEHNR and CDR2 FQNEAQ (reference sequence). V was pared by 5 bases and J by 2 bases, with 19 bases between. The CDR3 runs to 17 residues. The CDR3 DNA follows: TGTGCCAGCAGCAGCAGCACAGGGCCTTGGGGCAATCAGCCCCAGCATTTT. Protein product: CASSSSTGPWGNQPQHF.

CDR3 in amino acids: CSVLNLVGEQFF. DNA of the CDR3: TGCAGCGTTCTCAATTTGGTGGGTGAGCAGTTCTTC. The chain recombines TRBV29-1 with TRBJ2-1, with D uncertain. The CDR3 loop spans 12 amino acids. The germline V gene encodes CDR1 SQVTM and CDR2 ANQGSEA. With 5 bases removed from V and 9 bases from J, the gap between germline ends came to 14 bases.

This clonotype was picked up a small number of times. This chain joins TRBV3-1 and TRBJ2-7, with 11 bases identical to TRBD2. This CDR3 region has 19 residues. CDR1 is LGHDT and CDR2 is YNNKEL in the germline V gene (reference sequence). V was pared by 0 bases and J by 1 base, with 11 bases of the junction left unmatched. The CDR3 protein is CASSQDASLAGGKSYEQYF. The CDR3 DNA is TGTGCCAGCAGCCAAGATGCATCCCTAGCGGGAGGAAAGTCCTACGAGCAGTACTTC.